Presented here are 14 T cell receptor beta chains from one specimen sequenced in a study of memory CD4+ T cells and cytomegalovirus serostatus. Single viable CD3+CD4+CD8-CD45RO+ cells were sorted as the memory CD4+ T cells. TCRdb's table, derived via immunoSEQ multiplex PCR, lists solely in-frame clones and lacks some. The sample includes 45,000 to 65,000 clones, about four fifths of them seen just once. Material: memory CD4+ T cells from blood. The receptors were sampled from an adult in good health and CMV-seropositive.

This sequence joins TRBV6-4 and TRBJ1-1, with D maybe TRBD1 (5 bases). CDR1 MRHNA and CDR2 SNTAGT come from the germline V gene. The V gene lost 2 bases and the J gene lost 4 bases, with 11 bases spanning the gap. The CDR3 consists of 14 residues. CDR3 bases: TGTGCCAGCAGTGACACAGACAGAGCCACTGAAGCTTTCTTT. Encoded protein: CASSDTDRATEAFF.

The V gene is TRBV7-9, the J gene TRBJ1-3; D ambiguous. The CDR3 is made up of 14 amino acids. Germline loops: CDR1 SEHNR, CDR2 FQNEAQ (reference sequence). Trimming stripped 1 base from V and 3 bases from J, with 7 bases between. CDR3 protein: CASSLGAVGNTIYF. The CDR3 DNA reads TGTGCCAGCAGCTTAGGGGCAGTTGGAAACACCATATATTTT. The full variable domain, in which reference TRBV7-9 and TRBJ1-3 provide the parts outside the CDR3, is DTGVSQNPRHKITKRGQNVTFRCDPISEHNRLYWYRQTLGQGPEFLTYFQNEAQLEKSRLLSDRFSAERPKGSFSTLEIQRTEQGDSAMYLCASSLGAVGNTIYFGEGSWLTVV.

V is TRBV29-1 and J is TRBJ1-2; TRBD1 might be the D (6 bases). Trimming removed 3 bases from V and 2 bases from J, with 13 bases in between. This CDR3 region has 14 residues. Germline-derived CDR1 and CDR2 are SQVTM and ANQGSEA. The CDR3 sequence: CSVDTGNKNYGYTF. CDR3 nucleotide sequence: TGCAGCGTTGATACAGGGAATAAGAACTATGGCTACACCTTC. The full variable domain, completed using reference TRBV29-1 and TRBJ1-2, is SAVISQKPSRDICQRGTSLTIQCQVDSQVTMMFWYRQQPGQSLTLIATANQGSEATYESGFVIDKFPISRPNLTFSTLTVSNMSPEDSSIYLCSVDTGNKNYGYTFGSGTRLTVV.

J is TRBJ1-1 and V is TRBV18, with D unresolved. The germline V and J ends were trimmed by 2 bases and 0 bases, with 7 bases remaining between them. This CDR3 is 14 amino acids long. Germline CDR1 KGHSH, CDR2 LQKENI. CDR3: CASSPNVMNTEAFF. The CDR3 DNA reads TGTGCCAGCTCACCAAATGTCATGAACACTGAAGCTTTCTTT.

The chain couples TRBV18 to TRBJ2-3; no clear D gene. CDR1 KGHSH and CDR2 LQKENI come from the germline V gene. The CDR3 loop spans 14 amino acids. V lost 6 bases and J lost 4, with 14 bases in between. This CDR3 reads CASSAQVPPDTQYF. CDR3 coding DNA: TGTGCCAGCTCCGCTCAAGTCCCCCCAGATACGCAGTATTTT. Full variable domain (outside the CDR3, taken from reference TRBV18 and TRBJ2-3): NAGVMQNPRHLVRRRGQEARLRCSPMKGHSHVYWYRQLPEEGLKFMVYLQKENIIDESGMPKERFSAEFPKEGPSILRIQQVVRGDSAAYFCASSAQVPPDTQYFGPGTRLTVL.

The V call is TRBV9, the J call TRBJ2-1, with TRBD2 identical over 7 bases. V lost 5 bases to trimming and J lost 6 bases; unmatched junction nucleotides: 11. The germline gives CDR1 SGDLS, CDR2 YYNGEE. The length of the CDR3 is 15 residues. CDR3 sequence (DNA): TGTGCCAGCAGACCGAGCGGGAATGGCGGCAATGAGCAGTTCTTC. Translating gives CASRPSGNGGNEQFF.

This clone has a handful of counts. This rearrangement joins TRBV30 to TRBJ1-2, with TRBD1 as a possible D gene (6 bases). The CDR3 consists of 18 residues. From germline, CDR1 is GTSNPN and CDR2 SVGIG (reference sequence). Trimming removed 4 bases from V and 0 bases from J, with 24 bases in between. CDR3 in DNA: TGTGCCTGGACTTCGTTGACAGGAGGGATACTTACTAACTATGGCTACACCTTC. Protein sequence: CAWTSLTGGILTNYGYTF.

This chain connects TRBV5-6 to TRBJ2-1; 11 bases are shared with TRBD2. CDR1 and CDR2 from the germline V gene are SGHDT and YYEEEE. Trimming at V came to 4 bases and at J to 6 bases, leaving 12 bases not matched to a gene. The CDR3 contains 17 residues. CDR3 bases: TGTGCCAGCAGCCCGATACTAGCGGGAGCGGGGTCCAATGAGCAGTTCTTC. This codes for CASSPILAGAGSNEQFF.

This clone was seen a handful of times. The chain combines TRBV12-5 with TRBJ1-5, with TRBD1 as a possible D gene (5 bases). The germline gives CDR1 LGHNT, CDR2 FRNRAP. The CDR3 consists of 13 residues. Trimming cost V 6 bases and J 1 base, with 7 bases left between them. The CDR3 coding sequence is TGTGCTAGTGGGACAGAGAGCAATCAGCCCCAGCATTTT. As protein: CASGTESNQPQHF.

Only one count was recorded for this clone. The CDR3 reads CASSIQPSTDTQYF. The CDR3 DNA follows: TGTGCCAGTAGTATCCAACCTAGCACAGATACGCAGTATTTT. The chain joins TRBV19 to TRBJ2-3; D not resolved. V was cut by 3 bases and J by 0 bases, with 7 bases left in between. The CDR3 covers 14 residues. The germline V gene encodes CDR1 LNHDA and CDR2 SQIVND (reference sequence).

The rearrangement joins TRBV5-6 to TRBJ2-2; the D is unclear. CDR1 SGHDT and CDR2 YYEEEE come from the germline V gene. V lost 2 bases and J lost 1, with 6 bases in between. CDR3 length: 14 residues. The CDR3 DNA reads TGTGCCAGCAGCTTCAACAGGAACACCGGGGAGCTGTTTTTT. This translates into CASSFNRNTGELFF.

The chain couples TRBV28 to TRBJ1-5; no definite D call. V dropped 4 bases and J dropped 5 bases, with 12 bases sitting between them. This CDR3 spans 14 amino acids. Germline V CDR1 and CDR2: MDHEN, SYDVKM. The chain's CDR3 is CASSYGVPYQPQHF. CDR3 bases: TGTGCCAGCAGTTATGGGGTTCCGTATCAGCCCCAGCATTTT.

V and J are TRBV28 and TRBJ1-2; TRBD1 is a possible D gene (5 bases). The CDR3 sequence is 17 residues long. Trimming shortened V by 2 bases and J by 6 bases, and 22 bases separated the two germline ends. Germline V gene data show CDR1 as MDHEN and CDR2 as SYDVKM. This CDR3 is CASSLPLIGGSRDGYTF. The CDR3 DNA reads as TGTGCCAGCAGTTTACCGTTGATCGGGGGGAGTCGTGATGGCTACACCTTC.

V usage is TRBV7-2 and J usage is TRBJ2-7; D gene ambiguous. CDR3 size: 14 residues. V was trimmed by 2 bases and J by 0 bases, leaving 8 bases between them. The germline V gene has CDR1 SGHTA and CDR2 FQGNSA. CDR3 DNA sequence: TGTGCCAGCAGCTTAAGAGAGCGCTCCTACGAGCAGTACTTC. It specifies CASSLRERSYEQYF.